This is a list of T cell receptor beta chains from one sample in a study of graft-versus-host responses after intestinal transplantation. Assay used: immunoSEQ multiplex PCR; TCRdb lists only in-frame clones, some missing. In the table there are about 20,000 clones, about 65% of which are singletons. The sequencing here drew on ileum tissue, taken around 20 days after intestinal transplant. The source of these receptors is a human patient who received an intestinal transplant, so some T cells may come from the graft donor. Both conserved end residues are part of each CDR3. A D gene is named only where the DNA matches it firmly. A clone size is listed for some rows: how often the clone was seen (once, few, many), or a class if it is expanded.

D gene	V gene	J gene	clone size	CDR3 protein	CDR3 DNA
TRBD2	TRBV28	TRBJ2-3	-	CASSTGGREVGDTQYF	TGTGCCAGCAGCACGGGGGGGCGGGAGGTAGGCGATACGCAGTATTTT
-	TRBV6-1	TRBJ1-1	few	CASTTGESSKAFF	TGTGCCAGCACCACTGGGGAGAGTAGCAAAGCTTTCTTT
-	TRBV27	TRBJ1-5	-	CASSFQGQPQHF	TGTGCCAGCAGTTTTCAGGGTCAGCCCCAGCATTTT
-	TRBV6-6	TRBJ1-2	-	CASSYPREGPNYGYTF	TGTGCCAGCAGTTACCCTCGGGAGGGCCCTAACTATGGCTACACCTTC
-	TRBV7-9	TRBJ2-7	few	CASSYGTYEQYF	TGTGCCAGCAGCTACGGGACCTACGAGCAGTACTTC
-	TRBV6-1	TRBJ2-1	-	CASSEGGWFGEQFF	TGTGCCAGCAGTGAGGGAGGTTGGTTTGGTGAGCAGTTCTTC
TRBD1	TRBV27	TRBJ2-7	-	CASSLDRGDYEQYF	TGTGCCAGCAGTTTGGACAGGGGGGACTACGAGCAGTACTTC
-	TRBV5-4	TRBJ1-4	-	CASSLGAGRLQKLFF	TGTGCCAGCAGCTTGGGGGCAGGGCGGTTACAAAAACTGTTTTTT
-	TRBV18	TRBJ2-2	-	CASPSLYTGELFF	TGTGCCAGCCCCTCCCTGTACACCGGGGAGCTGTTTTTT
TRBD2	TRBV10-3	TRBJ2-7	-	CAISGETSGVYYEQYF	TGTGCCATCAGTGGGGAAACTAGCGGAGTGTACTACGAGCAGTACTTC
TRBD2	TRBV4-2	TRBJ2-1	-	CASSQEGLAGGNEQFF	TGTGCCAGCAGCCAAGAGGGACTAGCGGGAGGTAATGAGCAGTTCTTC
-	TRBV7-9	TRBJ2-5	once	CASSPERYQETQYF	TGTGCCAGCAGTCCAGAGCGGTACCAAGAGACCCAGTACTTC
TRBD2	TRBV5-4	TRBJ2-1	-	CASSLQREGLNEQFF	TGTGCCAGCAGCTTGCAGCGGGAGGGCCTAAATGAGCAGTTCTTC
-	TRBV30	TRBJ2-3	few	CAWSDQGSFTDTQYF	TGTGCCTGGAGTGACCAGGGGTCTTTCACAGATACGCAGTATTTT
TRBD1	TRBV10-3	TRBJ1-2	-	CATEDRAYYGYTF	TGTGCCACCGAGGACAGGGCGTACTATGGCTACACCTTC
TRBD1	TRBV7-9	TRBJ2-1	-	CASSPGQGEVEQFF	TGTGCCAGCAGCCCTGGACAGGGGGAGGTTGAGCAGTTCTTC
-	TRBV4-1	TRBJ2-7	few	CASSQDPSGSVYEQYF	TGCGCCAGCAGCCAAGATCCCTCGGGGTCTGTCTACGAGCAGTACTTC
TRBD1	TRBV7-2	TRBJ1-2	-	CASSLKGQGLHGYTF	TGTGCCAGCAGCCTCAAAGGACAGGGGTTGCATGGCTACACCTTC
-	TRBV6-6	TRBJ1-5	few	CASSEGFNQPQHF	TGTGCCAGCAGCGAGGGATTTAATCAGCCCCAGCATTTT
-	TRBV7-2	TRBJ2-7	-	CASTPEPRGYEQYF	TGTGCCTCAACCCCCGAGCCACGGGGCTACGAGCAGTACTTC
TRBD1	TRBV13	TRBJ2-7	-	CASSLDGQGAYEQYF	TGTGCCAGCAGTTTGGACGGACAGGGGGCCTACGAGCAGTACTTC
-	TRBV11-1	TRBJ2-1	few	CASSKGLVTHNEQFF	TGTGCCAGCAGCAAGGGGCTAGTCACCCACAATGAGCAGTTCTTC
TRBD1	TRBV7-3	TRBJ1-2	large	CASSPGTGGVYGYTF	TGTGCCAGCAGCCCCGGGACAGGAGGGGTCTATGGCTACACCTTC
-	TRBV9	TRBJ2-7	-	CASSVGGEVDEQYF	TGTGCCAGCAGCGTCGGCGGGGAGGTCGACGAGCAGTACTTC
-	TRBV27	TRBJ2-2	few	CASSSGEAGELFF	TGTGCCAGCAGTTCCGGAGAGGCCGGGGAGCTGTTTTTT
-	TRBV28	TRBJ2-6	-	CASSLGGLPRSGANVLTF	TGTGCCAGCAGTCTGGGGGGACTCCCCCGCTCTGGGGCCAACGTCCTGACTTTC
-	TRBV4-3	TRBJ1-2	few	CASSQPSGLGYGYTF	TGCGCCAGCAGCCAACCCTCAGGGTTGGGGTATGGCTACACCTTC
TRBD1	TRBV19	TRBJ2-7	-	CASSPGTGGVLIPYEQYF	TGTGCCAGTAGCCCCGGGACAGGGGGCGTCCTAATCCCCTACGAGCAGTACTTC
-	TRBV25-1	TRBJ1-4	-	CASSEWELSTSGEKLFF	TGTGCCAGCAGTGAATGGGAGCTTTCAACTAGTGGTGAAAAACTGTTTTTT
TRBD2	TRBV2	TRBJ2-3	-	CASSAELSGPLGISTDTQYF	TGTGCCAGCAGTGCCGAACTTAGCGGGCCTTTGGGAATCAGCACAGATACGCAGTATTTT
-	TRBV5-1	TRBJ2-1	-	CASSLKPWEPLYNEQFF	TGCGCCAGCAGCCTCAAACCGTGGGAGCCCCTTTACAATGAGCAGTTCTTC
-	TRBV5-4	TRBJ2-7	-	CASSLPPAYEQYF	TGTGCCAGCAGCTTACCCCCAGCCTACGAGCAGTACTTC
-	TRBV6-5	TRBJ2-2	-	CASSYSSVTGELFF	TGTGCCAGCAGTTACTCGAGCGTCACCGGGGAGCTGTTTTTT
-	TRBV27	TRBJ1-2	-	CASSHGGSYHGYTF	TGCGCCAGCAGCCACGGCGGGTCCTACCATGGCTACACCTTC
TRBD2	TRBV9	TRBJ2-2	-	CASSVAGGLGTGELFF	TGTGCCAGCAGCGTAGCGGGGGGGCTGGGAACCGGGGAGCTGTTTTTT